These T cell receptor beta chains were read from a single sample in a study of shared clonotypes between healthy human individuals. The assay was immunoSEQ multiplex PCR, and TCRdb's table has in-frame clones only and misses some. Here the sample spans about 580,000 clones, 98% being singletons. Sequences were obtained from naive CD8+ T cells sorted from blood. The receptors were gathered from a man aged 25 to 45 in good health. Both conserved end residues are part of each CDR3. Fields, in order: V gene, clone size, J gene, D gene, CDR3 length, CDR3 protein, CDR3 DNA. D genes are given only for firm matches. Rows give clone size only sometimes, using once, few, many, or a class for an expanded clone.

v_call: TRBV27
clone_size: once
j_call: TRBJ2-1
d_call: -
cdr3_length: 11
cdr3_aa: CASGLYNEQFF
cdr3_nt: TGTGCCAGCGGGTTATACAATGAGCAGTTCTTC

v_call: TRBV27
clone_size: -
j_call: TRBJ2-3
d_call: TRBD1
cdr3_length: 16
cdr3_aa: CASSLWTGPSTDTQYF
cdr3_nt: TGTGCCAGCAGTTTATGGACAGGGCCTAGCACAGATACGCAGTATTTT

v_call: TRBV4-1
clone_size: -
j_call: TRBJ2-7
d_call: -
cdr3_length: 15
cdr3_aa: CASSPLAGSSYEQYF
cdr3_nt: TGCGCCAGCAGCCCCCTCGCGGGCAGCTCCTACGAGCAGTACTTC

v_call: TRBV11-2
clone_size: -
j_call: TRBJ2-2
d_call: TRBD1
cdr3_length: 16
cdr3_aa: CASSPTDRGLAGELFF
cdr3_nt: TGTGCCAGCAGCCCCACGGACAGGGGGCTGGCCGGGGAGCTGTTTTTT

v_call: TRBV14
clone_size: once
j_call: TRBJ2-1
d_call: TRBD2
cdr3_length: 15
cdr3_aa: CASSEGGSRRDEQFF
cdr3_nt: TGTGCCAGCAGCGAGGGCGGGAGCCGCCGGGATGAGCAGTTCTTC

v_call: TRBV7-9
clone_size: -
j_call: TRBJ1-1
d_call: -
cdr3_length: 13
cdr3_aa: CASSSPGENEAFF
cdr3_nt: TGTGCCAGCAGCTCCCCCGGGGAAAACGAAGCTTTCTTT

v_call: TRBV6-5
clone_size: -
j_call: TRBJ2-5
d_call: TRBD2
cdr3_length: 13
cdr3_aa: CASRLSGDETQYF
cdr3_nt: TGTGCCAGCAGATTGAGCGGGGACGAGACCCAGTACTTC

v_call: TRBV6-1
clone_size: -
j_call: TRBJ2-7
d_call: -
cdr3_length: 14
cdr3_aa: CASSEPGYYAEQYF
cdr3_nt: TGTGCCAGCAGTGAACCAGGGTATTATGCCGAGCAGTACTTC

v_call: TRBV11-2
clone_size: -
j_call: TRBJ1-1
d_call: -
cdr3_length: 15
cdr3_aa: CASSPQMGADTEAFF
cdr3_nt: TGTGCCAGCAGCCCTCAGATGGGCGCAGACACTGAAGCTTTCTTT

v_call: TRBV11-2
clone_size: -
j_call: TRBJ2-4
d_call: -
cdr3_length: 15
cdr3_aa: CASRLQGLAKNIQYF
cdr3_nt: TGTGCCAGCAGACTACAGGGCCTGGCCAAAAACATTCAGTACTTC

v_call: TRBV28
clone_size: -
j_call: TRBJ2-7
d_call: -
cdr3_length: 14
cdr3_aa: CASRGAGVPYEQYF
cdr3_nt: TGTGCCAGCAGGGGGGCGGGAGTACCCTACGAGCAGTACTTC

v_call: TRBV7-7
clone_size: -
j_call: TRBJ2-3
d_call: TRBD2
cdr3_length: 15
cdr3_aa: CASSQGLANTDTQYF
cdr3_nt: TGTGCCAGCAGCCAGGGACTAGCGAACACAGATACGCAGTATTTT

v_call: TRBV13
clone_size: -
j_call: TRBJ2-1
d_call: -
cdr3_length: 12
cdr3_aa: CASSSRGNEQFF
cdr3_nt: TGTGCCAGCAGCTCCCGTGGCAATGAGCAGTTCTTC

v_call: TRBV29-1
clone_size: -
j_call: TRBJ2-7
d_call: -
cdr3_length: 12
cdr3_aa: CSVEANTYEQYF
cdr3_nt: TGCAGCGTTGAAGCCAATACCTACGAGCAGTACTTC

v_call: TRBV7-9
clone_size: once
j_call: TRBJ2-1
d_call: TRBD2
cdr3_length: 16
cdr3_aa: CASSLLSGSAYNEQFF
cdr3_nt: TGTGCCAGCAGCTTACTGAGCGGGAGTGCCTACAATGAGCAGTTCTTC

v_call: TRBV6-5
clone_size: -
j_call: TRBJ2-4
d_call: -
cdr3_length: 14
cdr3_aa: CASSPEVVGNIQYF
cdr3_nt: TGTGCCAGCTCACCCGAGGTGGTTGGAAACATTCAGTACTTC

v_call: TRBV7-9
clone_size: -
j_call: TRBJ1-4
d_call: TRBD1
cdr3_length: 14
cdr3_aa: CASSFGTGTEKLFF
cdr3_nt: TGTGCCAGCAGCTTTGGGACAGGGACGGAAAAACTGTTTTTT

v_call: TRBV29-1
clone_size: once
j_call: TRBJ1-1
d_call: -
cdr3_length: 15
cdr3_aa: CSVEDTGNMNTEAFF
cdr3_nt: TGCAGCGTTGAGGACACAGGGAATATGAACACTGAAGCTTTCTTT

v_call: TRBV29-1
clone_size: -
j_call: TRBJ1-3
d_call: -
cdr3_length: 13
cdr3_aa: CSVGGPSGNTIYF
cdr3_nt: TGCAGCGTTGGAGGGCCCTCTGGAAACACCATATATTTT

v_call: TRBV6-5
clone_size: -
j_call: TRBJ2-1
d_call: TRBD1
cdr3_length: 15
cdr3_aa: CASSLGQGLYNEQFF
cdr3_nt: TGTGCCAGCAGTTTGGGACAGGGATTGTACAATGAGCAGTTCTTC

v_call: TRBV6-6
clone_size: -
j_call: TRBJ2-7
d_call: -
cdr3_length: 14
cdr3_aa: CASSMGGPVDEQYF
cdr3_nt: TGTGCCAGCAGTATGGGGGGGCCGGTGGACGAGCAGTACTTC

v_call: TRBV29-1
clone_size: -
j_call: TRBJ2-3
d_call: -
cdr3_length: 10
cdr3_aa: CSGQGREQYF
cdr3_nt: TGCAGCGGGCAAGGGCGTGAGCAGTATTTT

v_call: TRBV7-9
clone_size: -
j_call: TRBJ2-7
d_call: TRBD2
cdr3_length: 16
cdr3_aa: CASSLRQAGRAEEQYF
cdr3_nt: TGTGCCAGCAGCTTAAGACAAGCCGGGAGGGCGGAAGAGCAGTACTTC

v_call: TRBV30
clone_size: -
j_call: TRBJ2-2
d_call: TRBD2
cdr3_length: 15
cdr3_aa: CAWSVVGRGAGELFF
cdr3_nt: TGTGCCTGGAGTGTGGTCGGGAGGGGAGCCGGGGAGCTGTTTTTT

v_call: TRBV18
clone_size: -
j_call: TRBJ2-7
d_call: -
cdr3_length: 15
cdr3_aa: CASSPSNRRDYEQYF
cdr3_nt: TGTGCCAGCTCACCAAGTAACCGCAGGGACTACGAGCAGTACTTC

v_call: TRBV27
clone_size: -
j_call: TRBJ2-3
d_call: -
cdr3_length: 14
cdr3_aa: CASSLLDHTDTQYF
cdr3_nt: TGTGCCAGCAGTTTGTTGGACCACACAGATACGCAGTATTTT

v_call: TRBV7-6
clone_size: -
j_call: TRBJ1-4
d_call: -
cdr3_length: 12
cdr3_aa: CASQGINEKLFF
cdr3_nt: TGTGCCAGCCAGGGGATTAATGAAAAACTGTTTTTT

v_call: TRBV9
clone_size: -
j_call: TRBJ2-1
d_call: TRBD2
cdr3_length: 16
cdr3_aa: CASSRVAGGSNNEQFF
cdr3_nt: TGTGCCAGCAGCCGTGTGGCGGGAGGGTCCAACAATGAGCAGTTCTTC

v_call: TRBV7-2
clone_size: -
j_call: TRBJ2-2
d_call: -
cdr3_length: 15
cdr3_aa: CASSTTPLGAGELFF
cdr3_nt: TGTGCCAGCAGCACGACGCCCCTCGGCGCCGGGGAGCTGTTTTTT

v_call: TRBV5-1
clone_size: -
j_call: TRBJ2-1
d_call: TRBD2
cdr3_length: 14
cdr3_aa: CASSFSGSYNEQFF
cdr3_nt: TGCGCCAGCAGCTTTAGCGGGAGTTACAATGAGCAGTTCTTC

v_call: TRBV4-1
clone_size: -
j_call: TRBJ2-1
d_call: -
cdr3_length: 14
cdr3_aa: CASSQLNEYNEQFF
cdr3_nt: TGCGCCAGCAGCCAACTGAATGAATACAATGAGCAGTTCTTC

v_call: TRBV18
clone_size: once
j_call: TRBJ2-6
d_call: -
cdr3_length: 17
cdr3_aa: CASSPGETTSGANVLTF
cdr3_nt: TGTGCCAGCTCACCGGGGGAGACGACCTCTGGGGCCAACGTCCTGACTTTC

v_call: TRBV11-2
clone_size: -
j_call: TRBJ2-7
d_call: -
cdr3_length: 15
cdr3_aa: CASSPPLAEQYEQYF
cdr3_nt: TGTGCCAGCAGTCCGCCGTTAGCGGAACAATACGAGCAGTACTTC

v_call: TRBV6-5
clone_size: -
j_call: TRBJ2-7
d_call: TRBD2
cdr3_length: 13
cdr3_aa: CASRAGLTTEQYF
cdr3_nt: TGTGCCAGCAGGGCGGGACTAACGACAGAGCAGTACTTC

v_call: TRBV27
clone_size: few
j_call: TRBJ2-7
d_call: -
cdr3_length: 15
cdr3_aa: CASSPTFFSSYEQYF
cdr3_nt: TGTGCCAGCAGCCCGACGTTCTTCAGCTCCTACGAGCAGTACTTC

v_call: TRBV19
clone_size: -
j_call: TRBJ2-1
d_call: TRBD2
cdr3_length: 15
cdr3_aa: CASSHLAGVSNEQFF
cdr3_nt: TGTGCCAGTAGTCATCTAGCGGGAGTAAGTAATGAGCAGTTCTTC

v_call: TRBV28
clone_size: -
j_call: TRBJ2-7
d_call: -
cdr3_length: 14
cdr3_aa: CASSLGGKRYEQYF
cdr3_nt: TGTGCCAGCAGTTTAGGAGGGAAGCGGTACGAGCAGTACTTC

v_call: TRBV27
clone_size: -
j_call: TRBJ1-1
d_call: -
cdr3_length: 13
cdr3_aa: CASSLSVIGEAFF
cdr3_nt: TGTGCCAGCAGTTTATCCGTTATCGGTGAAGCTTTCTTT

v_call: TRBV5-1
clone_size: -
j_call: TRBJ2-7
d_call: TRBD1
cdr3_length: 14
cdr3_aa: CASSRGQGSYEQYF
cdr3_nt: TGCGCCAGCAGCCGGGGACAGGGGTCCTACGAGCAGTACTTC

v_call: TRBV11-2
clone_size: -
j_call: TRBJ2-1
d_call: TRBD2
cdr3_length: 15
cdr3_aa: CASSRLAGGWSEQFF
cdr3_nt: TGTGCCAGCAGCCGACTAGCGGGAGGATGGAGTGAGCAGTTCTTC

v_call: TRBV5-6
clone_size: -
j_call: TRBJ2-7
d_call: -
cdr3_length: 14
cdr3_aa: CASSSGTTVYEQYF
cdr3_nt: TGTGCCAGCAGCTCCGGGACAACGGTATACGAGCAGTACTTC

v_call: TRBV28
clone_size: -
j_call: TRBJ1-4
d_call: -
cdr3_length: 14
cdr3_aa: CASSLRQGREKLFF
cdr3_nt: TGTGCCAGCAGTTTACGGCAGGGACGGGAAAAACTGTTTTTT

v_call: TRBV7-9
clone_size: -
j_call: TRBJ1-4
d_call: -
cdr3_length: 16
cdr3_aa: CASSLDSGEYWGKLFF
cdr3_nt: TGTGCCAGCAGCTTAGATTCGGGAGAGTATTGGGGAAAACTGTTTTTT

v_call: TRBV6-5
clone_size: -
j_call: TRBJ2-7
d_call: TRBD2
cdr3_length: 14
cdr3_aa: CASSASGTPYEQYF
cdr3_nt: TGTGCCAGCAGTGCTAGCGGGACCCCCTACGAGCAGTACTTC

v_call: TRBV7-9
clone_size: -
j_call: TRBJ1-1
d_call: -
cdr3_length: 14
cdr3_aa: CASTGFKRGTEAFF
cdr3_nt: TGTGCCAGTACAGGGTTTAAACGGGGCACTGAAGCTTTCTTT

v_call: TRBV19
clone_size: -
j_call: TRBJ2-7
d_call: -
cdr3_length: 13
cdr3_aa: CASSEDFNYEQYF
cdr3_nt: TGTGCCAGTAGCGAAGACTTTAACTACGAGCAGTACTTC

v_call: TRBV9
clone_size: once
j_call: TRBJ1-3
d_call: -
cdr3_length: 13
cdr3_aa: CASSVGEGNTIYF
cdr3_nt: TGTGCCAGCAGCGTAGGGGAGGGAAACACCATATATTTT

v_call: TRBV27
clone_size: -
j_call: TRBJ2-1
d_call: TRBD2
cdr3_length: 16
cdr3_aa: CASSQGTSGSHNEQFF
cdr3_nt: TGTGCCAGCAGTCAAGGGACTAGCGGCTCCCACAATGAGCAGTTCTTC

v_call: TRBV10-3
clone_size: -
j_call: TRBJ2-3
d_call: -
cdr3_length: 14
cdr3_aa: CAISDLGDTDTQYF
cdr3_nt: TGTGCCATCAGTGATTTGGGAGACACAGATACGCAGTATTTT

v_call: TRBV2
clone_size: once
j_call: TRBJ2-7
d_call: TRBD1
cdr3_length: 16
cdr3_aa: CASRGNGQARPYEQYF
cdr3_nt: TGTGCCAGCAGAGGAAACGGACAGGCGCGACCCTACGAGCAGTACTTC

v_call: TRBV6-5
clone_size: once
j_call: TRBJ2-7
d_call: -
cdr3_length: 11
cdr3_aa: CASSYGREQYF
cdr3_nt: TGTGCCAGCAGTTACGGGCGGGAGCAGTACTTC

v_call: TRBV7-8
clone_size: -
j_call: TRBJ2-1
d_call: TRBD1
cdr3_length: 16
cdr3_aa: CASSTGGQGANNEQFF
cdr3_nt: TGTGCCAGCAGCACAGGGGGACAGGGGGCGAACAATGAGCAGTTCTTC

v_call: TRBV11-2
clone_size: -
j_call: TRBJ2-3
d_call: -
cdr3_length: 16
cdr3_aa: CASSLVSRGFTDTQYF
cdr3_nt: TGTGCCAGCAGCTTAGTATCTCGGGGTTTCACAGATACGCAGTATTTT

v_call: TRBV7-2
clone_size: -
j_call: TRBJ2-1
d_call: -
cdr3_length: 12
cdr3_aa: CASSLVGNEQFF
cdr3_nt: TGTGCCAGCAGCTTAGTGGGCAATGAGCAGTTCTTC

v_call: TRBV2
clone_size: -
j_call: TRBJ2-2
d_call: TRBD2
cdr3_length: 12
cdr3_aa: CASLGGRRELFF
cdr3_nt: TGTGCCAGCCTCGGGGGGAGAAGGGAGCTGTTTTTT

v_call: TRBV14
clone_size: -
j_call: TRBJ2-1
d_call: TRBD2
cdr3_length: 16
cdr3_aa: CASSGTSGTLYNEQFF
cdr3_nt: TGTGCCAGCAGCGGGACTAGCGGGACCCTATACAATGAGCAGTTCTTC

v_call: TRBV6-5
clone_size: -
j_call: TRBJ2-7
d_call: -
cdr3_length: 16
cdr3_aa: CASSSLPPGAYYEQYF
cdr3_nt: TGTGCCAGCAGTTCCCTCCCTCCTGGCGCTTACTACGAGCAGTACTTC

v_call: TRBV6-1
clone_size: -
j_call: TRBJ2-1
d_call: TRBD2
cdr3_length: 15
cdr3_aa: CASRGSGMTYNEQFF
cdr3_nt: TGTGCCAGCAGGGGAAGCGGGATGACCTACAATGAGCAGTTCTTC

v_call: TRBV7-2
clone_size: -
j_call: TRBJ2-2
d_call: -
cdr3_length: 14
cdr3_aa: CASSFYPNTGELFF
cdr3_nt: TGTGCCAGCAGCTTCTATCCAAACACCGGGGAGCTGTTTTTT